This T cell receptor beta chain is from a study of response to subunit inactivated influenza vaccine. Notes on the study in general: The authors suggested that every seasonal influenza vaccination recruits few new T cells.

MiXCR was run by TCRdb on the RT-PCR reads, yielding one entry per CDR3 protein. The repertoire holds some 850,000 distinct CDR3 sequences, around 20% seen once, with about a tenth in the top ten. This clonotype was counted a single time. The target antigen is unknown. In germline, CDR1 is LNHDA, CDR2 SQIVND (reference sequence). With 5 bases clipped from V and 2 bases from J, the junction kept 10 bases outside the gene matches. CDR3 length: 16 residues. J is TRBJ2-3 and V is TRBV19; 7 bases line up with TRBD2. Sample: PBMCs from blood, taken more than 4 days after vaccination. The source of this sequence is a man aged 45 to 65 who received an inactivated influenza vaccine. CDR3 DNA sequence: TGTGCCAGTAGTCTGCAACCGCGGGGGTTCACAGATACGCAGTATTTT. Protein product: CASSLQPRGFTDTQYF.